This TCR beta chain comes out of a study of blood T cell repertoires in COVID-19. This table comes from immunoSEQ multiplex PCR, and its TCRdb copy is limited to in-frame clones, with some not included. This repertoire shows about 50,000 clones, 85% to 90% found once; its top ten account for around 27%. J gave up 5 bases and V 5 bases, and 5 bases lay outside the gene matches. CDR1 is SGHRS, CDR2 YFSETQ, per germline. The CDR3 runs to 14 residues. The clonotype originates from a human donor in a cohort sampled during active COVID-19. The rearrangement joins TRBV5-1 to TRBJ2-2, with 8 bases that match TRBD1. Sequenced input: peripheral blood. Written as DNA, the CDR3 is TGCGCCAGCAGTCCTACAGGGGGAACCGGGGAGCTGTTTTTT. Its protein is CASSPTGGTGELFF.